This is a list of T cell receptor beta chains from one sample in a study of blood T cell repertoires in COVID-19. The table came from immunoSEQ multiplex PCR; TCRdb's copy has only in-frame clones and leaves some out. The sample comprises about 280,000 clones, around 89% of which are singletons, and about 4.2% rests with the top ten. Sequenced material: peripheral blood. These receptors all stem from a man aged 40-50 years with acute or convalescent COVID-19. CDR3s include the opening cysteine and the closing phenylalanine or tryptophan. The D gene is left open where the match is weak. Clone size is not always given. Where it is, it says once, few, many or a class for expanded clones.

j_gene: TRBJ1-6
len: 16
abundance: NA
v_gene: TRBV7-9
d_gene: NA
CDR3aa: CASSLLPGLNNSPLHF
CDR3nt: TGTGCCAGCAGCTTATTACCAGGACTCAATAATTCACCCCTCCACTTT

j_gene: TRBJ2-5
len: 16
abundance: NA
v_gene: TRBV6-2/TRBV6-3
d_gene: TRBD1
CDR3aa: CASSYAQPRGRETQYF
CDR3nt: TGTGCCAGCAGTTACGCCCAGCCCAGGGGGAGAGAGACCCAGTACTTC

j_gene: TRBJ2-2
len: 13
abundance: once
v_gene: TRBV10-1
d_gene: NA
CDR3aa: CASTQAIGGELFF
CDR3nt: TGCGCCAGCACCCAAGCGATCGGCGGGGAGCTGTTTTTT

j_gene: TRBJ1-1
len: 12
abundance: NA
v_gene: TRBV20-1
d_gene: NA
CDR3aa: CSASAGETEAFF
CDR3nt: TGCAGTGCTAGTGCCGGGGAGACTGAAGCTTTCTTT

j_gene: TRBJ1-2
len: 14
abundance: NA
v_gene: TRBV6-2/TRBV6-3
d_gene: TRBD1
CDR3aa: CASSRTGANYGYTF
CDR3nt: TGTGCCAGCAGCAGGACAGGGGCCAACTATGGCTACACCTTC

j_gene: TRBJ1-6
len: 13
abundance: NA
v_gene: TRBV10-3
d_gene: NA
CDR3aa: CAISEGWESPLHF
CDR3nt: TGTGCCATCAGTGAGGGCTGGGAGTCACCCCTCCACTTT

j_gene: TRBJ1-2
len: 15
abundance: NA
v_gene: TRBV19
d_gene: TRBD1
CDR3aa: CASSLTPGTGNGYTF
CDR3nt: TGTGCCAGTAGTCTCACTCCCGGGACAGGGAATGGCTACACCTTC

j_gene: TRBJ2-1
len: 15
abundance: once
v_gene: TRBV5-4
d_gene: NA
CDR3aa: CASSLWGEGSDEQFF
CDR3nt: TGTGCCAGCAGCTTGTGGGGTGAGGGTAGCGATGAGCAGTTCTTC

j_gene: TRBJ1-2
len: 10
abundance: NA
v_gene: TRBV20-1
d_gene: NA
CDR3aa: CSAVAGGYTF
CDR3nt: TGCAGTGCTGTTGCCGGGGGCTACACCTTC

j_gene: TRBJ1-1
len: 16
abundance: NA
v_gene: TRBV6-1
d_gene: TRBD1
CDR3aa: CASSQGQGRVWTEAFF
CDR3nt: TGTGCCAGCAGTCAAGGACAGGGGCGGGTATGGACTGAAGCTTTCTTT

j_gene: TRBJ2-3
len: 21
abundance: NA
v_gene: TRBV5-1
d_gene: TRBD1
CDR3aa: CASSLYGQGLSGSLSTDTQYF
CDR3nt: TGCGCCAGCAGCTTGTACGGACAGGGATTGAGCGGGTCGTTGAGCACAGATACGCAGTATTTT

j_gene: TRBJ1-2
len: 13
abundance: NA
v_gene: TRBV7-9
d_gene: TRBD1
CDR3aa: CASSQAGGLINTF
CDR3nt: TGTGCCAGCAGCCAGGCAGGGGGCTTAATTAACACCTTC

j_gene: TRBJ2-3
len: 15
abundance: NA
v_gene: TRBV27
d_gene: NA
CDR3aa: CASSLFGVSTDTQYF
CDR3nt: TGTGCCAGCAGTTTATTCGGGGTGAGCACAGATACGCAGTATTTT

j_gene: TRBJ2-1
len: 14
abundance: NA
v_gene: TRBV5-1
d_gene: TRBD2
CDR3aa: CASSSGLAGSEQFF
CDR3nt: TGCGCCAGCAGTTCTGGACTAGCGGGGAGTGAGCAGTTCTTC

j_gene: TRBJ2-2
len: 15
abundance: NA
v_gene: TRBV27
d_gene: TRBD2
CDR3aa: CASSPWGGATGELFF
CDR3nt: TGTGCCAGCAGTCCCTGGGGAGGGGCCACCGGGGAGCTGTTTTTT

j_gene: TRBJ2-7
len: 14
abundance: NA
v_gene: TRBV5-1
d_gene: TRBD1
CDR3aa: CASSSPGQGNEQYF
CDR3nt: TGCGCCAGCAGCTCACCGGGACAGGGGAACGAGCAGTACTTC

j_gene: TRBJ2-2
len: 15
abundance: NA
v_gene: TRBV7-2
d_gene: NA
CDR3aa: CASSSQGGWTGELFF
CDR3nt: TGTGCCAGCAGCTCTCAAGGGGGTTGGACCGGGGAGCTGTTTTTT

j_gene: TRBJ2-7
len: 14
abundance: NA
v_gene: TRBV18
d_gene: TRBD2
CDR3aa: CASSPSGGAYEQYF
CDR3nt: TGTGCCAGCTCACCGAGCGGGGGAGCCTACGAGCAGTACTTC

j_gene: TRBJ1-2
len: 14
abundance: NA
v_gene: TRBV5-5
d_gene: NA
CDR3aa: CASTVYEISYGYTF
CDR3nt: TGTGCCAGCACCGTATACGAGATTTCCTATGGCTACACCTTC

j_gene: TRBJ1-3
len: 15
abundance: NA
v_gene: TRBV9
d_gene: TRBD1
CDR3aa: CASSFRGLLGNTIYF
CDR3nt: TGTGCCAGCAGCTTCAGGGGGTTATTAGGAAACACCATATATTTT

j_gene: TRBJ2-3
len: 15
abundance: NA
v_gene: TRBV29-1
d_gene: NA
CDR3aa: CSVEAGTGSTDTQYF
CDR3nt: TGCAGCGTTGAGGCGGGGACTGGAAGCACAGATACGCAGTATTTT

j_gene: TRBJ1-2
len: 16
abundance: NA
v_gene: TRBV2
d_gene: TRBD1
CDR3aa: CASNGQGQGLFYGYTF
CDR3nt: TGTGCCAGCAATGGACAGGGTCAGGGACTGTTCTATGGCTACACCTTC

j_gene: TRBJ2-1
len: 17
abundance: NA
v_gene: TRBV10-1
d_gene: TRBD1
CDR3aa: CASSERQGGGPYNEQFF
CDR3nt: TGCGCCAGCAGTGAGCGACAGGGCGGAGGCCCCTACAATGAGCAGTTCTTC

j_gene: TRBJ1-1
len: 15
abundance: NA
v_gene: TRBV9
d_gene: NA
CDR3aa: CASSVDPLSSTEAFF
CDR3nt: TGTGCCAGCAGCGTAGACCCTCTCAGTTCCACTGAAGCTTTCTTT

j_gene: TRBJ1-2
len: 13
abundance: few
v_gene: TRBV5-6
d_gene: NA
CDR3aa: CASSLGRVYGYTF
CDR3nt: TGTGCCAGCAGCTTGGGGAGGGTTTATGGCTACACCTTC

j_gene: TRBJ2-1
len: 15
abundance: NA
v_gene: TRBV2
d_gene: NA
CDR3aa: CASSETQFPTGEQFF
CDR3nt: TGTGCCAGCAGTGAAACACAGTTCCCAACAGGGGAGCAGTTCTTC

j_gene: TRBJ1-5
len: 12
abundance: NA
v_gene: TRBV27
d_gene: NA
CDR3aa: CASSFRDQPQHF
CDR3nt: TGTGCCAGCAGTTTCCGGGATCAGCCCCAGCATTTT

j_gene: TRBJ2-1
len: 13
abundance: NA
v_gene: TRBV29-1
d_gene: NA
CDR3aa: CSVSRQAYNEQFF
CDR3nt: TGCAGCGTTTCCCGACAGGCCTACAATGAGCAGTTCTTC

j_gene: TRBJ1-2
len: 14
abundance: once
v_gene: TRBV19
d_gene: NA
CDR3aa: CASSYSRGNPGYTF
CDR3nt: TGTGCCAGTAGTTACTCCCGAGGCAACCCTGGCTACACCTTC

j_gene: TRBJ1-1
len: 13
abundance: NA
v_gene: TRBV30
d_gene: NA
CDR3aa: CAWRSQGGTEAFF
CDR3nt: TGTGCCTGGAGGAGCCAAGGGGGCACTGAAGCTTTCTTT

j_gene: TRBJ2-7
len: 15
abundance: NA
v_gene: TRBV15
d_gene: TRBD1
CDR3aa: CATSRPRQGTTEQYF
CDR3nt: TGTGCCACCAGCAGACCAAGACAGGGGACAACCGAGCAGTACTTC

j_gene: TRBJ2-6
len: 16
abundance: NA
v_gene: TRBV9
d_gene: NA
CDR3aa: CASSPTGYSGANVLTF
CDR3nt: TGTGCCAGCAGCCCTACAGGTTACTCTGGGGCCAACGTCCTGACTTTC

j_gene: TRBJ1-6
len: 15
abundance: NA
v_gene: TRBV5-8
d_gene: NA
CDR3aa: CASSLEGRSESPLHF
CDR3nt: TGTGCCAGCAGCTTGGAGGGGAGGTCCGAATCACCCCTCCACTTT

j_gene: TRBJ2-7
len: 15
abundance: NA
v_gene: TRBV30
d_gene: TRBD1
CDR3aa: CAWSDRGPGSYEQYF
CDR3nt: TGTGCCTGGAGTGACAGGGGGCCGGGCTCCTACGAGCAGTACTTC

j_gene: TRBJ2-1
len: 17
abundance: NA
v_gene: TRBV6-1
d_gene: TRBD2
CDR3aa: CASSGTSGGVTYNEQFF
CDR3nt: TGTGCCAGCAGTGGGACTAGCGGGGGGGTCACATACAATGAGCAGTTCTTC

j_gene: TRBJ1-2
len: 14
abundance: NA
v_gene: TRBV27
d_gene: NA
CDR3aa: CASSMLGGSYGYTF
CDR3nt: TGTGCCAGCAGTATGCTTGGGGGGTCCTATGGCTACACCTTC

j_gene: TRBJ2-4
len: 16
abundance: NA
v_gene: TRBV2
d_gene: NA
CDR3aa: CASAETGSLAKNIQYF
CDR3nt: TGTGCCAGCGCAGAAACAGGGTCTTTAGCCAAAAACATTCAGTACTTC

j_gene: TRBJ1-5
len: 13
abundance: few
v_gene: TRBV24-1
d_gene: NA
CDR3aa: CATSYGGRQPQHF
CDR3nt: TGTGCCACCAGCTACGGGGGGCGTCAGCCCCAGCATTTT

j_gene: TRBJ1-2
len: 14
abundance: NA
v_gene: TRBV27
d_gene: TRBD1
CDR3aa: CASRMTGSNYGYTF
CDR3nt: TGTGCCAGCAGAATGACAGGGTCTAACTATGGCTACACCTTC

j_gene: TRBJ1-4
len: 16
abundance: NA
v_gene: TRBV3-1/TRBV3-2
d_gene: TRBD1
CDR3aa: CASSLRPGQTNEKLFF
CDR3nt: TGTGCCAGCAGCTTACGACCGGGACAGACTAATGAAAAACTGTTTTTT

j_gene: TRBJ1-5
len: 15
abundance: NA
v_gene: TRBV11-2
d_gene: NA
CDR3aa: CASSFEGSSNQPQHF
CDR3nt: TGTGCCAGCAGCTTTGAGGGATCCAGCAATCAGCCCCAGCATTTT

j_gene: TRBJ2-2
len: 17
abundance: NA
v_gene: TRBV11-2
d_gene: NA
CDR3aa: CASSLVPTGSWTGELFF
CDR3nt: TGTGCCAGCAGCTTGGTTCCTACGGGGTCATGGACCGGGGAGCTGTTTTTT

j_gene: TRBJ2-2
len: 15
abundance: few
v_gene: TRBV11-2
d_gene: TRBD2
CDR3aa: CASRGRTRNTGELFF
CDR3nt: TGTGCCAGCAGAGGTAGGACTAGGAACACCGGGGAGCTGTTTTTT

j_gene: TRBJ1-5
len: 13
abundance: NA
v_gene: TRBV14
d_gene: NA
CDR3aa: CASSLLGGQPQHF
CDR3nt: TGTGCCAGCAGCCTCCTAGGAGGACAGCCCCAGCATTTT

j_gene: TRBJ2-3
len: 16
abundance: NA
v_gene: TRBV5-1
d_gene: NA
CDR3aa: CASSVNPGLSTDTQYF
CDR3nt: TGCGCCAGCAGCGTGAATCCGGGACTTAGCACAGATACGCAGTATTTT

j_gene: TRBJ1-1
len: 13
abundance: few
v_gene: TRBV7-9
d_gene: NA
CDR3aa: CASTKTENTEAFF
CDR3nt: TGTGCCAGCACCAAGACAGAGAACACTGAAGCTTTCTTT

j_gene: TRBJ2-1
len: 15
abundance: few
v_gene: TRBV5-4
d_gene: TRBD2
CDR3aa: CASTAGGEAYNEQFF
CDR3nt: TGTGCCAGCACCGCCGGGGGGGAGGCCTACAATGAGCAGTTCTTC

j_gene: TRBJ1-3
len: 15
abundance: NA
v_gene: TRBV29-1
d_gene: NA
CDR3aa: CSVEGDNPSGNTIYF
CDR3nt: TGCAGCGTTGAGGGAGACAATCCGTCTGGAAACACCATATATTTT